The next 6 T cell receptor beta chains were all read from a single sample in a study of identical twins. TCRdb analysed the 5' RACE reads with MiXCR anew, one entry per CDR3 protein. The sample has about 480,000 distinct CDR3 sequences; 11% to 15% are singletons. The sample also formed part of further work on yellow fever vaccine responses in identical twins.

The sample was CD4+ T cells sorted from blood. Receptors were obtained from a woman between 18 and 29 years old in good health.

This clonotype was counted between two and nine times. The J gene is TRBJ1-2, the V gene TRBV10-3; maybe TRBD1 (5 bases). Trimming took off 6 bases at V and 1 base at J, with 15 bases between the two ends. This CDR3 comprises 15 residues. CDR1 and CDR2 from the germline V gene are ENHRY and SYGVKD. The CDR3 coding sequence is TGTGCCATCAGGTCGAGGACAAAGGATAACTATGGCTACACCTTC. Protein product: CAIRSRTKDNYGYTF.

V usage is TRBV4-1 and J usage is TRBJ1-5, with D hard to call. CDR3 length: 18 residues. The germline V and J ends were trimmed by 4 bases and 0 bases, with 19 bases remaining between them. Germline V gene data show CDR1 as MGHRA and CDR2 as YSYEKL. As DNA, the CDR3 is TGCGCCAGCAGCCGTGACCCTCTTCGATGGGGTAGCAATCAGCCCCAGCATTTT. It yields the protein CASSRDPLRWGSNQPQHF.

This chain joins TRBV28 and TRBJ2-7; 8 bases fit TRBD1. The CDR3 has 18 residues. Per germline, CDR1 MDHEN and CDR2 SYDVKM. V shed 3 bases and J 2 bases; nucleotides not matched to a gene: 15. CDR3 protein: CASSFPRQGFMRTYEQYF. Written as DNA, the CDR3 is TGTGCCAGCAGTTTCCCGAGACAGGGGTTTATGAGGACCTACGAGCAGTACTTC.

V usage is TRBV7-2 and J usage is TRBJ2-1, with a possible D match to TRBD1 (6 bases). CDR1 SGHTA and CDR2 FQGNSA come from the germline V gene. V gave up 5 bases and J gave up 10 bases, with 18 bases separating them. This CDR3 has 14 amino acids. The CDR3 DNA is TGTGCCAGCAGCCCCCTAAGGGGGAGTCAAGAGCAGTTCTTC. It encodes CASSPLRGSQEQFF. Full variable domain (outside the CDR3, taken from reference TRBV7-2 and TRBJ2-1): GAGVSQSPSNKVTEKGKDVELRCDPISGHTALYWYRQSLGQGLEFLIYFQGNSAPDKSGLPSDRFSAERTGGSVSTLTIQRTQQEDSAVYLCASSPLRGSQEQFFGPGTRLTVL.

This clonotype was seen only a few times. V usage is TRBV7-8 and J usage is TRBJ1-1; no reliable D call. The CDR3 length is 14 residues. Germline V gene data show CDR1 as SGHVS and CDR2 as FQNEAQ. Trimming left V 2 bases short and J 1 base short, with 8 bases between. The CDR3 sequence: CASSLTDTNTEAFF. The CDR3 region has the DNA TGTGCCAGCAGCTTAACCGACACGAACACTGAAGCTTTCTTT.

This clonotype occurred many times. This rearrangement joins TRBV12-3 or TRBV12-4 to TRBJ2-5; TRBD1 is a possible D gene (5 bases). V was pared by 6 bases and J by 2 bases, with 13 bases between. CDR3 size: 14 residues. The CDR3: CASRATAIQETQYF. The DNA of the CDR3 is TGTGCCAGCAGAGCGACAGCGATACAAGAGACCCAGTACTTC.